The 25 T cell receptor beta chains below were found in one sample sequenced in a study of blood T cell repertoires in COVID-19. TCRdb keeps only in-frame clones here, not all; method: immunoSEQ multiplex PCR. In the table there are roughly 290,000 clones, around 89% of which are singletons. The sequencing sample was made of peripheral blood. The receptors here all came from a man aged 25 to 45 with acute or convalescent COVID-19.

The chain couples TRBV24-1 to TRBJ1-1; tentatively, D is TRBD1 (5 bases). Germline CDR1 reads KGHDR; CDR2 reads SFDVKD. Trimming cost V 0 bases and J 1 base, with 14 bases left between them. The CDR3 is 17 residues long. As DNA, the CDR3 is TGTGCCACCAGTGATTTGCAGTCAGGGAAGGCGAACACTGAAGCTTTCTTT. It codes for CATSDLQSGKANTEAFF.

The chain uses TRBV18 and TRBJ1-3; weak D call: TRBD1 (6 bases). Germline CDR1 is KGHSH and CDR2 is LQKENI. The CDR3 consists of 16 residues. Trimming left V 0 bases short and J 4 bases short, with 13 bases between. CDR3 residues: CASSPPSRTEGNTIYF. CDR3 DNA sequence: TGTGCCAGCTCACCACCGTCCAGGACAGAAGGAAACACCATATATTTT. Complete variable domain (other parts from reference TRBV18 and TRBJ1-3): NAGVMQNPRHLVRRRGQEARLRCSPMKGHSHVYWYRQLPEEGLKFMVYLQKENIIDESGMPKERFSAEFPKEGPSILRIQQVVRGDSAAYFCASSPPSRTEGNTIYFGEGSWLTVV.

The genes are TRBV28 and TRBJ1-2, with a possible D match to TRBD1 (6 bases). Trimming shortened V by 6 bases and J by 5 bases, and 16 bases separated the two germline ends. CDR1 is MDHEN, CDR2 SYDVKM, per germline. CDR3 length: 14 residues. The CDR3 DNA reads TGTGCCAGCAGGAGGGGGGGCTCGGGATATGGCTACACCTTC. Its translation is CASRRGGSGYGYTF.

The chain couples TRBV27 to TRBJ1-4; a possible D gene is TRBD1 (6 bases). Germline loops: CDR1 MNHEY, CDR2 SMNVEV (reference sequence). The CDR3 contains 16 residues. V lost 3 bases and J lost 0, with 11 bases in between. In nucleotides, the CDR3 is TGTGCCAGCAGTTTGCTGGGGGCGGCAACTAATGAAAAACTGTTTTTT. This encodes CASSLLGAATNEKLFF. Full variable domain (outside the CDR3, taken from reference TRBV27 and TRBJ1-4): EAQVTQNPRYLITVTGKKLTVTCSQNMNHEYMSWYRQDPGLGLRQIYYSMNVEVTDKGDVPEGYKVSRKEKRNFPLILESPSPNQTSLYFCASSLLGAATNEKLFFGSGTQLSVL.

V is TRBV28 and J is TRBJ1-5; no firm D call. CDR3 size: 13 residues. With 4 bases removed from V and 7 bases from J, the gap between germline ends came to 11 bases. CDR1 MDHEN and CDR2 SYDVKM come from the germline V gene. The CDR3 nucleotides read TGTGCCAGCAGTTCCCCCCCCCGGCAGCCCCAGCATTTT. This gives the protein CASSSPPRQPQHF.

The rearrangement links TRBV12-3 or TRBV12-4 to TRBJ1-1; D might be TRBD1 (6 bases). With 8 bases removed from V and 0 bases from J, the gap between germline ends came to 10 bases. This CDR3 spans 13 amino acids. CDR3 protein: CASRTGLNTEAFF. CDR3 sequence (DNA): TGTGCCAGCCGCACAGGGCTGAACACTGAAGCTTTCTTT.

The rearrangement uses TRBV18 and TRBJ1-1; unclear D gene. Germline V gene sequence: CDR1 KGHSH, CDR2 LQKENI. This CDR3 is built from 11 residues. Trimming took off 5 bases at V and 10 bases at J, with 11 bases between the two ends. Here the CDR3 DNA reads TGTGCCAGCTCATCGGGGATAGCAGCTTTCTTT. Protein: CASSSGIAAFF.

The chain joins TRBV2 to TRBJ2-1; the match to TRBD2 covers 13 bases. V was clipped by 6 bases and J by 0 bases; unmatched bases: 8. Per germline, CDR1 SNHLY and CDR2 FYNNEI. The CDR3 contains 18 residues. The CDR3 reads CASSRTGLAGASYNEQFF. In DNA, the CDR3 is TGTGCCAGCAGCCGGACCGGACTAGCGGGAGCCTCCTACAATGAGCAGTTCTTC.

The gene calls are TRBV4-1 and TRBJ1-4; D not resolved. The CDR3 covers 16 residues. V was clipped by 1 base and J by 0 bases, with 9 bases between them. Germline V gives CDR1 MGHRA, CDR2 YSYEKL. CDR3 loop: CASSQARRATNEKLFF. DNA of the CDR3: TGCGCCAGCAGCCAAGCCAGGAGGGCAACTAATGAAAAACTGTTTTTT.

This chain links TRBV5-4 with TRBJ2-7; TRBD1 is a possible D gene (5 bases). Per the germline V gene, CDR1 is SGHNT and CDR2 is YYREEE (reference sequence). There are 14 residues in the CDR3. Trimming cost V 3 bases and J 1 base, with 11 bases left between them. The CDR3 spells CASSSAQGSYEQYF. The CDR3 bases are TGTGCCAGCAGCTCGGCGCAGGGTTCCTACGAGCAGTACTTC.

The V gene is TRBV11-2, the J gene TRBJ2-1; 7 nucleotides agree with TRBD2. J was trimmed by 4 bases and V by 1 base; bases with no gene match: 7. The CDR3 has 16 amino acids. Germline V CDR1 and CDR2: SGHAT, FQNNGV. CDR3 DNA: TGTGCCAGCAGCTTAGGTCGCGGGAGTGGGTACAATGAGCAGTTCTTC. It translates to CASSLGRGSGYNEQFF.

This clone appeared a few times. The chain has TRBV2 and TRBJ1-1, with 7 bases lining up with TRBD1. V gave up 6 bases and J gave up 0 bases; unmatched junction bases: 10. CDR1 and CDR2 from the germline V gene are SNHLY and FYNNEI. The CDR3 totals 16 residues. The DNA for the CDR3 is TGTGCCAGCAGCCATCGACAGGGAGGATTGAACACTGAAGCTTTCTTT. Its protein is CASSHRQGGLNTEAFF.

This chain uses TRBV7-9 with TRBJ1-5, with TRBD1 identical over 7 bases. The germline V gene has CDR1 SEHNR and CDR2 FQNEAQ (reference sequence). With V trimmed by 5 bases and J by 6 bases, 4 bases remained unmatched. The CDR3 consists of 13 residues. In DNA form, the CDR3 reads TGTGCCAGCAGCGAGACAGGGCCTCAGCCCCAGCATTTT. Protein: CASSETGPQPQHF.

This CDR3 is CSVRDRGEAFF. CDR3 in DNA: TGCAGCGTGAGGGACAGGGGGGAAGCTTTCTTT. This chain uses TRBV29-1 with TRBJ1-1, with 11 bases matching TRBD1. V was pared by 6 bases and J by 8 bases, with 2 bases of the junction left unmatched. CDR3 length equals 11 residues. CDR1 and CDR2 (germline): SQVTM, ANQGSEA.

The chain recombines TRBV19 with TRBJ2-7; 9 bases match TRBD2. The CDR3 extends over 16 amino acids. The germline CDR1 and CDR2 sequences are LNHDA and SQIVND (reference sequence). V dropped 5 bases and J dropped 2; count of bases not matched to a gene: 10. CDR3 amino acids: CASSGSPGTSTYEQYF. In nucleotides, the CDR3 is TGTGCCAGTAGTGGGTCCCCCGGGACTAGCACCTACGAGCAGTACTTC. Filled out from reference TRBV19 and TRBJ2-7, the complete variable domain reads DGGITQSPKYLFRKEGQNVTLSCEQNLNHDAMYWYRQDPGQGLRLIYYSQIVNDFQKGDIAEGYSVSREKKESFPLTVTSAQKNPTAFYLCASSGSPGTSTYEQYFGPGTRLTVT.

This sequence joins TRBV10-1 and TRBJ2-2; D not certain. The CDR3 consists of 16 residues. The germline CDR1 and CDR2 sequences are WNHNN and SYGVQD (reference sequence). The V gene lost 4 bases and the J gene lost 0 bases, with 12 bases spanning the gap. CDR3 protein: CASSGSAIANTGELFF. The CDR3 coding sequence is TGCGCCAGCAGTGGGTCCGCGATCGCGAACACCGGGGAGCTGTTTTTT.

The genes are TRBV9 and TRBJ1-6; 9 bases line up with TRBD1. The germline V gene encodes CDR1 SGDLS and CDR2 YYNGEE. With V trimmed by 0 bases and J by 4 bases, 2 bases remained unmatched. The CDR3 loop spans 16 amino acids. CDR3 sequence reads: CASSVGTGEYNSPLHF. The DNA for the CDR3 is TGTGCCAGCAGCGTAGGGACAGGGGAATATAATTCACCCCTCCACTTT.

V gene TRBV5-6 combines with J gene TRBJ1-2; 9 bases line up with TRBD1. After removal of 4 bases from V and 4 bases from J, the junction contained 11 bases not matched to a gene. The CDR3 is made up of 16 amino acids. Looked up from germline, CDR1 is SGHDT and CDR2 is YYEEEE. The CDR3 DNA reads TGTGCCAGCAGCACAGCCACAGGGGGCGGGATCTATGGCTACACCTTC. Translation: CASSTATGGGIYGYTF. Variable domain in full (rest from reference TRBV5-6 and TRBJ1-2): DAGVTQSPTHLIKTRGQQVTLRCSPKSGHDTVSWYQQALGQGPQFIFQYYEEEERQRGNFPDRFSGHQFPNYSSELNVNALLLGDSALYLCASSTATGGGIYGYTFGSGTRLTVV.

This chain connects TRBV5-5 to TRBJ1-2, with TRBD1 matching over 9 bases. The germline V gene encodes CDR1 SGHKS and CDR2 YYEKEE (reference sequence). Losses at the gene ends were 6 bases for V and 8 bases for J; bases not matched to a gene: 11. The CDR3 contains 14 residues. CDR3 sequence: CASIRPGQGGGYTF. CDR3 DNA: TGTGCCAGCATCCGGCCGGGACAGGGCGGGGGCTACACCTTC. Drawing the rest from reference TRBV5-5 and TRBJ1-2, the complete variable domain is DAGVTQSPTHLIKTRGQQVTLRCSPISGHKSVSWYQQVLGQGPQFIFQYYEKEERGRGNFPDRFSARQFPNYSSELNVNALLLGDSALYLCASIRPGQGGGYTFGSGTRLTVV.

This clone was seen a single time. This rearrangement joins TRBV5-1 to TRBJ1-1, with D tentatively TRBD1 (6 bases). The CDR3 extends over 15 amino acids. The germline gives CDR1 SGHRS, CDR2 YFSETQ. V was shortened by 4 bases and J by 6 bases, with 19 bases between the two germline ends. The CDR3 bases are TGCGCCAGCAGCGAGGGACAAACGGGGTTCTCTGAAGCTTTCTTT. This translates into CASSEGQTGFSEAFF. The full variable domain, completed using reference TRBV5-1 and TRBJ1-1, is KAGVTQTPRYLIKTRGQQVTLSCSPISGHRSVSWYQQTPGQGLQFLFEYFSETQRNKGNFPGRFSGRQFSNSRSEMNVSTLELGDSALYLCASSEGQTGFSEAFFGQGTRLTVV.

The CDR3, as DNA: TGTGCTAGTGGAAGGGACAGGGGCCTTTACGAGCAGTACTTC. Its translation: CASGRDRGLYEQYF. The chain combines TRBV12-5 with TRBJ2-7; 10 bases are shared with TRBD1. The V gene end was trimmed by 6 bases and the J gene end by 4 bases; junction bases not matched to a gene: 6. CDR1 LGHNT and CDR2 FRNRAP come from the germline V gene. The CDR3 totals 14 residues.

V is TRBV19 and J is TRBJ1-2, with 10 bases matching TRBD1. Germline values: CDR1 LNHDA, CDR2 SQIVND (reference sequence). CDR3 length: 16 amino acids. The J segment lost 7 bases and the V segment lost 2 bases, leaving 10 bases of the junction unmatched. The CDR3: CASSIIGTGVKSGYTF. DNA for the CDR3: TGTGCCAGTAGTATAATCGGGACAGGGGTGAAGAGTGGCTACACCTTC.

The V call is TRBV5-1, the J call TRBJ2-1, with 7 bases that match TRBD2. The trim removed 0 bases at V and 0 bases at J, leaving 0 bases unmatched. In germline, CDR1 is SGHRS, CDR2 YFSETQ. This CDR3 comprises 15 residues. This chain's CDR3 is CASSLGGSSYNEQFF. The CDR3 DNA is TGCGCCAGCAGCTTGGGCGGGAGCTCCTACAATGAGCAGTTCTTC. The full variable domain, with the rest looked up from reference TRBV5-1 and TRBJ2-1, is KAGVTQTPRYLIKTRGQQVTLSCSPISGHRSVSWYQQTPGQGLQFLFEYFSETQRNKGNFPGRFSGRQFSNSRSEMNVSTLELGDSALYLCASSLGGSSYNEQFFGPGTRLTVL.

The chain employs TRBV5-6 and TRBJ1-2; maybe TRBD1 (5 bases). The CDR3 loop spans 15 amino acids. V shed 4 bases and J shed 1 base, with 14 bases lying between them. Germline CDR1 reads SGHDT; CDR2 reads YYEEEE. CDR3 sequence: CASSPMEGINYGYTF. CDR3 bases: TGTGCCAGCAGCCCCATGGAGGGGATTAACTATGGCTACACCTTC.

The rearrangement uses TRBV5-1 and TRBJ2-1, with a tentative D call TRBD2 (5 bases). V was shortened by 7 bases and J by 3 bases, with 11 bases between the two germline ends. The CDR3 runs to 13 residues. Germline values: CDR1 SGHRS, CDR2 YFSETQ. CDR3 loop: CASAPGGYNEQFF. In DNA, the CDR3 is TGCGCCAGCGCACCAGGAGGCTACAATGAGCAGTTCTTC.